The next 14 T cell receptor beta chains were all read from a single sample in a study of regulatory dendritic cells for organ transplantation. The repertoire was sequenced with immunoSEQ multiplex PCR; TCRdb's copy has only in-frame clones and lacks some. The table records roughly 27,000 clones, less than 85% of them present only once. Sequencing input: naive CD8+ T cells from blood. Documented subset: CD45RA+ naive T cells. These receptors all come from a human donor in good health.

This chain connects TRBV19 to TRBJ2-7; D may be TRBD2 (6 bases). Looked up from germline, CDR1 is LNHDA and CDR2 is SQIVND (reference sequence). The CDR3 is 15 residues long. V was trimmed by 3 bases and J by 0 bases, leaving 12 bases between them. CDR3 sequence: CASSMGLLSSYEQYF. The CDR3 DNA follows: TGTGCCAGTAGTATGGGACTCTTGAGCTCCTACGAGCAGTACTTC.

The genes are TRBV5-4 and TRBJ2-7, with a possible D match to TRBD2 (5 bases). Trimming shortened V by 1 base and J by 7 bases, and 9 bases separated the two germline ends. Germline assignment: CDR1 SGHNT and CDR2 YYREEE (reference sequence). This CDR3 spans 12 amino acids. The CDR3 bases are TGTGCCAGCAGCTTGTCCTCGGGAGAGCAGTACTTC. This sequence encodes CASSLSSGEQYF.

CDR3 in DNA: TGTGCCAGCAGCTTGGTCGGGGGGAGCACAGATACGCAGTATTTT. Its translation is CASSLVGGSTDTQYF. The chain joins TRBV7-6 to TRBJ2-3; 7 nucleotides match TRBD2. Germline assignment: CDR1 SGHVS and CDR2 FNYEAQ. The trim removed 3 bases at V and 0 bases at J, leaving 3 bases unmatched. This CDR3 is built from 15 residues.

The rearrangement uses TRBV5-5 and TRBJ2-1; D unresolved. The length of the CDR3 is 13 residues. Trimming left V 0 bases short and J 9 bases short, with 10 bases between. The V gene's germline CDR1 is SGHKS and CDR2 YYEKEE (reference sequence). The CDR3 reads CASSLEYRGEQFF. CDR3 in DNA: TGTGCCAGCAGCTTGGAATACCGCGGTGAGCAGTTCTTC.

The chain joins TRBV5-1 to TRBJ2-7, with TRBD2 matching over 11 bases. The CDR3 length is 15 residues. Germline V CDR1 and CDR2: SGHRS, YFSETQ. V lost 4 bases to trimming and J lost 0 bases; unmatched junction nucleotides: 3. This CDR3 reads CASSVTSGVSYEQYF. The DNA for the CDR3 is TGCGCCAGCAGCGTGACTAGCGGGGTCTCCTACGAGCAGTACTTC.

DNA of the CDR3: TGTGCCAGTAGGACTAGCGGGGGGGTTAATGAGCAGTTCTTC. Translating it yields CASRTSGGVNEQFF. V is TRBV19 and J is TRBJ2-1, with 14 bases matching TRBD2. Germline CDR1 LNHDA, CDR2 SQIVND (reference sequence). J lost 7 bases, V lost 6 bases, and 2 bases had no gene match. The CDR3 has 14 amino acids.

The genes are TRBV7-9 and TRBJ2-6; D is perhaps TRBD2 (5 bases). The germline V gene encodes CDR1 SEHNR and CDR2 FQNEAQ (reference sequence). The CDR3 is 13 amino acids. Deletions cut 1 base from V and 12 bases from J, with 10 bases between. The CDR3 region has the DNA TGTGCCAGCAGCTTAGGAGGGTCGGGCGTCCTGACTTTC. Amino acids: CASSLGGSGVLTF.

The V gene is TRBV19, the J gene TRBJ1-4; 7 nucleotides agree with TRBD1. The CDR3 length is 15 residues. Per the germline V gene, CDR1 is LNHDA and CDR2 is SQIVND (reference sequence). The V and J ends lost 7 bases and 4 bases, in that order; junction bases with no gene match: 9. The CDR3 bases are TGTGCCAGTAACTCGGACAGGAACTTTAATGAAAAACTGTTTTTT. Translation gives CASNSDRNFNEKLFF.

The chain carries TRBV7-7 and TRBJ1-5; TRBD1 is a possible D gene (6 bases). Per germline, CDR1 SSHAT and CDR2 FNYEAQ (reference sequence). CDR3 length equals 16 residues. The V end lost 1 base, the J end lost 5 bases, and 15 bases lay between the germline ends. The CDR3 sequence is CASSLGTGSSDQPQHF. CDR3 nucleotides: TGTGCCAGCAGCTTAGGTACAGGGTCTTCTGATCAGCCCCAGCATTTT.

The chain combines TRBV19 with TRBJ1-2; 9 nucleotides align to TRBD1. CDR1 and CDR2 (germline): LNHDA, SQIVND (reference sequence). The CDR3 covers 19 residues. With V trimmed by 4 bases and J by 7 bases, 22 bases remained unmatched. CDR3 region: CASSTLQGASEFRLGGYTF. The CDR3 DNA reads as TGTGCCAGTAGTACCCTACAGGGGGCTTCGGAGTTTCGTCTGGGTGGCTACACCTTC.

This clone was counted a single time. CDR3 nucleotide sequence: TGTGCCAGCAGCGGGGGGGGGAATGAGCAGTACTTC. As protein: CASSGGGNEQYF. The chain recombines TRBV11-2 with TRBJ2-7; 7 nucleotides line up with TRBD2. CDR3 length: 12 amino acids. CDR1 is SGHAT and CDR2 is FQNNGV in the germline V gene. V shed 5 bases, J shed 7 bases, and the junction held 5 bases outside the gene matches.

This chain links TRBV6-1 with TRBJ2-1; D possibly corresponds to TRBD2 (5 bases). CDR3 length equals 15 residues. In germline, CDR1 is MNHNS, CDR2 SASEGT. With 8 bases removed from V and 9 bases from J, the gap between germline ends came to 23 bases. The CDR3: CASASLRAFAIEQFF. CDR3 in DNA: TGTGCCAGCGCAAGCCTGAGGGCTTTTGCTATTGAGCAGTTCTTC.

The V gene is TRBV4-3, the J gene TRBJ1-2; possible D gene TRBD1, 6 bases. Germline CDR1 is LGHNA and CDR2 is YSLEER. Trimming took off 1 base at V and 4 bases at J, with 10 bases between the two ends. The CDR3 spans 14 residues. The CDR3 DNA reads as TGCGCCAGCAGCCAAGGTCAGGGGTCCTATGGCTACACCTTC. Residues: CASSQGQGSYGYTF.

V gene TRBV7-6 combines with J gene TRBJ1-2; D is uncertain. V was shortened by 1 base and J by 2 bases, with 8 bases between the two germline ends. The CDR3 length is 14 residues. CDR1 SGHVS and CDR2 FNYEAQ come from the germline V gene. The CDR3 protein is CASSLGPENYGYTF. The CDR3, as DNA: TGTGCCAGCAGCTTAGGGCCCGAAAACTATGGCTACACCTTC.